This TCR beta chain emerged from a study of blood T cell repertoires in COVID-19. Per germline, CDR1 SGHRS and CDR2 YFSETQ. V lost 5 bases to trimming and J lost 2 bases; unmatched junction nucleotides: 12. CDR3 length: 19 amino acids. Researchers sorted participants into cohorts using their self-reported clinical history. Either two negative PCRs, clearance, or symptom resolution qualified Cohort 3 donors as recovered. Original methodology: Amplification from reference gene primers served as the basis for estimated nucleated cell counts. Method: immunoSEQ multiplex PCR; TCRdb's copy keeps in-frame clones and lacks some. That table gives V, J and clone size, and the DNA gave D and trimming. The sample has about 160,000 clones, approximately 82% seen once.

The receptor was isolated from a man between 60 and 70 years old who had recovered from COVID-19. This rearrangement joins TRBV5-1 to TRBJ2-3, with TRBD2 matching 15 bases. The sequencing sample was made of PBMCs or T cells enriched from blood (not recorded which). The CDR3 nucleotides read TGCGCCAGCAGTACCGGACTAGCGGGAGGGCCGAGGAACACAGATACGCAGTATTTT. Encoded protein: CASSTGLAGGPRNTDTQYF.